Below, 26 T cell receptor beta chains from the same sample are listed, as sequenced in a study of blood T cell repertoires in COVID-19. The repertoire was sequenced with immunoSEQ multiplex PCR; TCRdb's copy has only in-frame clones and lacks some. The sample contains 65,000 to 70,000 clones, about 86% of which appear only once. The sequenced material came from peripheral blood. The source of these receptors is a woman in her fifties or sixties with acute or convalescent COVID-19.

The V and J genes are TRBV2 and TRBJ1-5, with unresolved D. V was cut by 4 bases and J by 4 bases, with 20 bases left in between. Germline V gene data show CDR1 as SNHLY and CDR2 as FYNNEI. The CDR3 loop spans 17 amino acids. The CDR3 coding sequence is TGTGCCAGCAGTGCTTCTAGAGGGCCGGGATTTAATCAGCCCCAGCATTTT. This codes for CASSASRGPGFNQPQHF.

The V and J genes are TRBV29-1 and TRBJ1-1; no clear D gene. This CDR3 has 11 amino acids. Trimming removed 5 bases at V and 6 bases at J, with 10 bases between. Germline V CDR1 and CDR2: SQVTM, ANQGSEA. The CDR3 DNA reads as TGCAGCGTTTACCTTGGCCCTGAAGCTTTCTTT. Translating it yields CSVYLGPEAFF.

The rearrangement links TRBV18 to TRBJ2-7; TRBD1 agrees at 9 bases. CDR1 is KGHSH, CDR2 LQKENI, per germline. This CDR3 has 12 amino acids. J gave up 7 bases and V 6 bases, and 4 bases lay outside the gene matches. CDR3 sequence: CASSPGQGEQYF. In DNA, the CDR3 is TGTGCCAGCTCGCCGGGACAGGGTGAGCAGTACTTC. Drawing the rest from reference TRBV18 and TRBJ2-7, the complete variable domain is NAGVMQNPRHLVRRRGQEARLRCSPMKGHSHVYWYRQLPEEGLKFMVYLQKENIIDESGMPKERFSAEFPKEGPSILRIQQVVRGDSAAYFCASSPGQGEQYFGPGTRLTVT.

The chain couples TRBV2 to TRBJ1-5; 9 nucleotides match TRBD1. The germline V gene has CDR1 SNHLY and CDR2 FYNNEI. Trimming took 6 bases from V and 5 from J; bases not matched to a gene: 5. The CDR3 runs 14 residues. The CDR3 sequence is CASSQTGGDQPQHF. As DNA, the CDR3 is TGTGCCAGCAGCCAGACAGGGGGGGATCAGCCCCAGCATTTT. The whole variable domain, remainder taken from reference TRBV2 and TRBJ1-5, is EPEVTQTPSHQVTQMGQEVILRCVPISNHLYFYWYRQILGQKVEFLVSFYNNEISEKSEIFDDQFSVERPDGSNFTLKIRSTKLEDSAMYFCASSQTGGDQPQHFGDGTRLSIL.

J is TRBJ2-3 and V is TRBV30, with 11 nucleotides matching TRBD2. The V and J ends lost 4 bases and 4 bases, in that order; junction bases with no gene match: 7. Looked up from germline, CDR1 is GTSNPN and CDR2 is SVGIG (reference sequence). The CDR3 covers 15 residues. The CDR3 loop is CAWKIAGGGPDTQYF. The DNA of the CDR3 is TGTGCCTGGAAAATAGCGGGAGGGGGCCCAGATACGCAGTATTTT.

The V gene is TRBV4-2, the J gene TRBJ2-2; 7 bases are a match to TRBD1. Germline CDR1 LGHNA, CDR2 YNFKEQ. Trimming removed 4 bases from V and 0 bases from J; junction bases left unmatched: 2. The CDR3 is 15 amino acids. Written as DNA, the CDR3 is TGTGCCAGCAGCCCGGGACAGACGAACACCGGGGAGCTGTTTTTT. As protein: CASSPGQTNTGELFF.

V usage is TRBV5-1 and J usage is TRBJ1-2; D uncertain. Trimming pared 1 base from V and 3 bases from J, leaving 7 bases between. The length of the CDR3 is 13 residues. Germline CDR1 SGHRS, CDR2 YFSETQ. CDR3 DNA: TGCGCCAGCAGCTTGCGCGTCGACTATGGCTACACCTTC. Its protein product is CASSLRVDYGYTF.

The table lists this clone with a count of one. The chain employs TRBV28 and TRBJ1-1, with D unclear. Trimming removed 7 bases from V and 5 bases from J, with 14 bases in between. CDR3 length equals 13 residues. Germline values: CDR1 MDHEN, CDR2 SYDVKM. The CDR3, as DNA: TGTGCCAGCACAAGAGGTGGAGAGACTGAAGCTTTCTTT. Its protein is CASTRGGETEAFF.

The chain employs TRBV19 and TRBJ2-7; 7 bases line up with TRBD2. The germline CDR1 and CDR2 sequences are LNHDA and SQIVND (reference sequence). The length of the CDR3 is 15 residues. Unmatched junction bases numbered 8, after V lost 2 bases and J lost 4 bases. Here the CDR3 DNA reads TGTGCCAGTAGTATAAACGCGGGAGAAGGGTACGAGCAGTACTTC. Amino acids: CASSINAGEGYEQYF.

Here the CDR3 reads CASSPGPGAYGYTF. The CDR3 DNA reads as TGTGCCAGCAGCCCGGGTCCAGGGGCGTATGGCTACACCTTC. This chain links TRBV7-3 with TRBJ1-2; a possible D gene is TRBD1 (6 bases). CDR3 length equals 14 residues. The germline CDR1 and CDR2 sequences are SGHTA and FQGTGA. The germline V and J ends were trimmed by 5 bases and 5 bases, with 15 bases remaining between them. Combining the CDR3 with reference TRBV7-3 and TRBJ1-2 gives the whole variable domain GAGVSQTPSNKVTEKGKYVELRCDPISGHTALYWYRQSLGQGPEFLIYFQGTGAADDSGLPNDRFFAVRPEGSVSTLKIQRTERGDSAVYLCASSPGPGAYGYTFGSGTRLTVV.

This clone was recorded only once. The rearrangement links TRBV30 to TRBJ2-1, with 7 bases matching TRBD2. The CDR3 has 11 residues. V dropped 8 bases and J dropped 15; count of bases not matched to a gene: 13. Germline assignment: CDR1 GTSNPN and CDR2 SVGIG (reference sequence). The CDR3 is CAQKERDSGFF. The CDR3 DNA reads TGTGCCCAAAAAGAGCGGGACTCAGGGTTCTTC. Complete variable domain (other parts from reference TRBV30 and TRBJ2-1): SQTIHQWPATLVQPVGSPLSLECTVEGTSNPNLYWYRQAAGRGLQLLFYSVGIGQISSEVPQNLSASRPQDRQFILSSKKLLLSDSGFYLCAQKERDSGFFGPGTRLTVL.

The DNA for the CDR3 is TGTGCCAGCAGGCCCGGGACAGCCCATGGCTACACCTTC. It translates to CASRPGTAHGYTF. This sequence joins TRBV2 and TRBJ1-2, with 7 positions matching TRBD1. This CDR3 contains 13 residues. The trim removed 6 bases at V and 6 bases at J, leaving 7 bases unmatched. Germline-derived CDR1 and CDR2 are SNHLY and FYNNEI.

The V and J genes are TRBV7-2 and TRBJ1-6; weak D call: TRBD1 (5 bases). Deletions cut 1 base from V and 8 bases from J, with 12 bases between. CDR3 length: 15 amino acids. Per germline, CDR1 SGHTA and CDR2 FQGNSA. The CDR3 loop reads CASSLGGAAYSPLHF. The CDR3 DNA reads as TGTGCCAGCAGCTTAGGCGGGGCAGCTTATTCACCCCTCCACTTT. Drawing the rest from reference TRBV7-2 and TRBJ1-6, the complete variable domain is GAGVSQSPSNKVTEKGKDVELRCDPISGHTALYWYRQSLGQGLEFLIYFQGNSAPDKSGLPSDRFSAERTGGSVSTLTIQRTQQEDSAVYLCASSLGGAAYSPLHFGNGTRLTVT.

The V call is TRBV25-1, the J call TRBJ1-4, with TRBD1 matching 10 bases. Germline CDR1 reads MGHDK; CDR2 reads SYGVNS. There are 15 residues in the CDR3. The junction had 3 bases not matched to a gene; V was cut back by 3 bases and J by 5 bases. The CDR3 DNA reads as TGTGCCAGCAGTGACCGACAGGGGGCAAATGAAAAACTGTTTTTT. Protein sequence: CASSDRQGANEKLFF.

CDR3 bases: TGTGCCAGCAGTGAAGCGCGGGTATCTAACACTGAAGCTTTCTTT. Translated, it gives CASSEARVSNTEAFF. The rearrangement links TRBV2 to TRBJ1-1; no reliable D call. Trimming removed 0 bases at V and 2 bases at J, with 10 bases between. This CDR3 is built from 15 residues. The V gene's germline CDR1 is SNHLY and CDR2 FYNNEI.

This chain links TRBV12-3 or TRBV12-4 with TRBJ2-7, with D maybe TRBD1 (6 bases). The CDR3 is 13 amino acids. V was trimmed by 3 bases and J by 6 bases, leaving 12 bases between them. The CDR3 loop is CASSFLQGGEQYF. The CDR3 region has the DNA TGTGCCAGCAGTTTTTTACAGGGCGGCGAGCAGTACTTC.

V is TRBV18 and J is TRBJ1-1, with D maybe TRBD1 (6 bases). V lost 8 bases, J lost 0 bases, and 10 bases lay in between. The germline V gene has CDR1 KGHSH and CDR2 LQKENI. The length of the CDR3 is 13 residues. The CDR3 DNA follows: TGTGCCAGCACGACAGGAATGAACACTGAAGCTTTCTTT. The encoded protein is CASTTGMNTEAFF.

CDR3 residues: CASLAGEKTDTQYF. The CDR3 DNA reads as TGTGCCAGTTTAGCGGGAGAAAAGACAGATACGCAGTATTTT. The gene calls are TRBV28 and TRBJ2-3; TRBD2 matches 9 bases. The V and J ends lost 9 bases and 3 bases, in that order; junction bases with no gene match: 7. CDR3 size: 14 residues. The V gene's germline CDR1 is MDHEN and CDR2 SYDVKM.

V usage is TRBV7-8 and J usage is TRBJ1-5; D might be TRBD1 (6 bases). The CDR3 sequence is 14 residues long. Trimming took 3 bases from V and 7 from J, leaving 13 bases between them. CDR1 is SGHVS and CDR2 is FQNEAQ in the germline V gene. The CDR3 spells CASSLAGGYQPQHF. The CDR3 DNA sequence: TGTGCCAGCAGCTTGGCGGGGGGCTACCAGCCCCAGCATTTT.

This clone was seen a single time. The gene calls are TRBV3-1 (or the pseudogene TRBV3-2) and TRBJ1-3; no clear D. The germline CDR1 and CDR2 sequences are LGHDT and YNNKEL (reference sequence). This CDR3 comprises 16 residues. V lost 4 bases, J lost 2 bases, and 15 bases lay in between. The CDR3: CASSPTQLGAGNTIYF. The CDR3 nucleotides read TGTGCCAGCAGCCCGACTCAGTTAGGAGCTGGAAACACCATATATTTT.

The chain recombines TRBV19 with TRBJ1-3, with D possibly TRBD1 on 5 matching bases. Germline V lookup: CDR1 LNHDA, CDR2 SQIVND (reference sequence). V gave up 10 bases and J gave up 4 bases, with 11 bases separating them. This CDR3 region has 12 residues. The CDR3 region has the DNA TGTGCCACTTCAGGGCTGGGAAACACCATATATTTT. Its protein product is CATSGLGNTIYF.

This clone has a single count. The chain joins TRBV7-2 to TRBJ2-3; D is possibly TRBD1 (5 bases). The CDR3 is 16 residues long. Germline V gene lookup returns CDR1 SGHTA and CDR2 FQGNSA. Trimming removed 3 bases at V and 2 bases at J, with 15 bases between. The DNA of the CDR3 is TGTGCCAGCAGCTTCAGGGTAGATTCACCCACAGATACGCAGTATTTT. Translation gives CASSFRVDSPTDTQYF.

The chain is built from TRBV3-1 (or the pseudogene TRBV3-2) and TRBJ1-2, with D unresolved. V was pared by 2 bases and J by 1 base, with 5 bases between. The V gene's germline CDR1 is LGHDT and CDR2 YNNKEL (reference sequence). The CDR3 covers 13 residues. The DNA for the CDR3 is TGTGCCAGCAGCCAAAACAGTAACTATGGCTACACCTTC. This codes for CASSQNSNYGYTF.

In its sample, this clone was seen a few times. This rearrangement joins TRBV19 to TRBJ2-1; D might be TRBD2 (6 bases). The CDR3 extends over 14 amino acids. The germline CDR1 and CDR2 sequences are LNHDA and SQIVND (reference sequence). Trimming shortened V by 0 bases and J by 6 bases, and 9 bases separated the two germline ends. Here the CDR3 DNA reads TGTGCCAGTAGTATAGAGCGGGGAAGCAATGAGCAGTTCTTC. Encoded protein: CASSIERGSNEQFF.

This sequence joins TRBV5-1 and TRBJ2-7; the match to TRBD1 covers 7 bases. The V gene's germline CDR1 is SGHRS and CDR2 YFSETQ. The CDR3 loop spans 13 amino acids. Germline trimming cut 5 bases from V and 0 bases from J; bases unmatched to any gene: 2. For the CDR3, the DNA is TGCGCCAGCAGACAGGGGAGCTCCTACGAGCAGTACTTC. Protein sequence: CASRQGSSYEQYF.

The V call is TRBV5-5, the J call TRBJ1-2; 7 bases map to TRBD1. The J segment lost 1 base and the V segment lost 6 bases, leaving 18 bases of the junction unmatched. CDR1 SGHKS and CDR2 YYEKEE come from the germline V gene (reference sequence). This CDR3 contains 18 residues. The CDR3 sequence: CASIPRQGGFPLNYGYTF. The DNA of the CDR3 is TGTGCCAGCATCCCTCGACAGGGAGGTTTCCCTCTTAACTATGGCTACACCTTC.